These T cell receptor beta chains were read from a single sample in a study of T cells in localized non-small cell lung cancer. The method was immunoSEQ multiplex PCR; TCRdb's version includes in-frame clones alone and lacks a portion of them. The sample records 35,000 to 50,000 clones, about 85% being singletons. The sample was PBMCs, taken before any cancer treatment. Every receptor here comes from a woman between 35 and 75 years old with stage II squamous cell lung carcinoma. The conserved cysteine and the conserved F or W are not part of the CDR3 here. Some rows mark clone size as missing; the rest say once, few, many or name a class of expanded clone.

j_gene	v_gene	abundance	CDR3aa
TRBJ1-2	TRBV28	NA	ASSFFTSDLANYGYT
TRBJ2-2	TRBV6-5	NA	ASSYPPGSGELF
TRBJ1-5	TRBV7-2	few	ASSSESDQPQH
TRBJ2-6	TRBV7-3	NA	ASSLTSDSTGANVLT
TRBJ2-7	TRBV15	NA	ATSREGGQSYEQY
TRBJ2-1	TRBV5-4	once	ASSLDSDEQF
TRBJ1-2	TRBV7-8	NA	ASSALDSNYGYT
NA	TRBV5-1	NA	ASSLAGDEYEQY
TRBJ2-1	TRBV18	NA	ASSAAGGNEQF
TRBJ1-1	TRBV5-1	NA	ASSYHRGNTEAF
TRBJ1-4	TRBV5-1	NA	ASSSGGEGEKLF
TRBJ1-1	TRBV11-2	medium-sized	ASSLGQMNTEAF